A selection of T cell receptor beta chains follows, all from one sample in a study of cytomegalovirus exposure and HLA in healthy donors. Assay used: immunoSEQ multiplex PCR; TCRdb lists only in-frame clones, some missing. The sample lists about 150,000 clones; 72% were seen once. The sample consisted of PBMCs. The receptors originated from a man aged 50 to 60 in good health and CMV-seropositive. Each CDR3 is given with its conserved first and last residue. A D gene is named only where the DNA matches it firmly. Expanded clones get a size class; other rows say once, few or many, or leave the size out.

V	J	size	D	length	CDR3	DNA
TRBV12-5	TRBJ1-2	few	TRBD1	12	CASGLEDRGYTF	TGTGCTAGTGGTTTGGAGGACAGGGGCTACACCTTC
TRBV2	TRBJ2-1	.	.	11	CASRTQGEQFF	TGTGCCAGCAGGACGCAGGGTGAGCAGTTCTTC
TRBV6-8	TRBJ2-7	.	TRBD1	16	CASRRARDRRQYEQYF	TGTGCCAGCAGAAGAGCCCGGGACAGGCGACAATACGAGCAGTACTTC
TRBV18	TRBJ2-1	.	TRBD2	16	CASSPWTSGINNEQFF	TGTGCCAGCTCACCGTGGACTAGCGGGATAAACAATGAGCAGTTCTTC
TRBV10-3	TRBJ1-1	.	.	13	CATSREIGTEAFF	TGTGCCACATCTAGAGAGATAGGCACTGAAGCTTTCTTT
TRBV28	TRBJ1-4	.	.	12	CASSLYRGSAIF	TGTGCCAGCAGTTTATACCGGGGGTCCGCAATTTTT
TRBV11-2	TRBJ2-2	.	TRBD1	18	CASSLVGQGNPSTGELFF	TGTGCCAGCAGCTTAGTCGGACAGGGAAACCCGAGCACCGGGGAGCTGTTTTTT
TRBV5-1	TRBJ1-1	.	TRBD1	14	CASSMTGVGAEAFF	TGCGCCAGCAGCATGACAGGGGTCGGGGCTGAAGCTTTCTTT
TRBV18	TRBJ2-7	.	.	14	CASSLAQANNEQYF	TGTGCCAGCTCACTGGCACAGGCAAACAACGAGCAGTACTTC
TRBV6-5	TRBJ2-7	.	.	16	CASSYSILAPTDEQYF	TGTGCCAGCAGTTACTCGATACTAGCTCCCACGGACGAGCAGTACTTC
TRBV29-1	TRBJ1-2	once	TRBD1	12	CSVDQDRFGYTF	TGCAGCGTCGACCAGGACAGGTTTGGCTACACCTTC
TRBV19	TRBJ1-3	once	.	17	CASSPLQGPAGGNTIYF	TGTGCCAGTAGTCCCCTTCAGGGACCCGCGGGGGGAAACACCATATATTTT
TRBV6-1	TRBJ1-2	.	.	14	CASIYLGADYGYTF	TGTGCCAGCATATACCTGGGGGCAGACTATGGCTACACCTTC
TRBV5-6	TRBJ1-2	.	TRBD1	15	CASSLGTGGGYGYTF	TGTGCCAGCAGCTTGGGGACAGGGGGAGGCTATGGCTACACCTTC
TRBV6-5	TRBJ1-2	.	TRBD1	14	CASSYGQGARGYTF	TGTGCCAGCAGTTACGGGCAGGGGGCACGAGGCTACACCTTC
TRBV11-2	TRBJ1-2	.	TRBD1	14	CASSFNTGGQGYTF	TGTGCCAGCAGCTTCAACACAGGGGGCCAGGGCTACACCTTC
TRBV29-1	TRBJ2-7	.	TRBD1	13	CSVARDRVREQYF	TGCAGCGTTGCCCGGGACAGAGTAAGGGAGCAGTACTTC
TRBV20-1	TRBJ1-1	.	.	11	CSARESTEAFF	TGCAGTGCTAGAGAGAGCACTGAAGCTTTCTTT
TRBV25-1	TRBJ2-2	.	.	16	CASSEFRTIDTGELFF	TGTGCCAGCAGTGAATTCCGGACTATAGACACCGGGGAGCTGTTTTTT
TRBV29-1	TRBJ1-2	few	TRBD1	17	CSVLGTGDIKRFYGYTF	TGCAGCGTTCTCGGGACAGGGGACATCAAAAGATTCTATGGCTACACCTTC
TRBV9	TRBJ2-1	.	.	18	CASSVAKERLTPYNEQFF	TGTGCCAGCAGCGTAGCTAAAGAGCGGCTCACACCCTACAATGAGCAGTTCTTC
TRBV19	TRBJ1-3	.	.	17	CASSIDPPSLSGNTIYF	TGTGCCAGTAGTATAGATCCGCCGAGTCTGAGTGGAAACACCATATATTTT
TRBV19	TRBJ1-5	.	.	15	CASRWTSGPNQPQHF	TGTGCCAGTAGGTGGACATCAGGGCCTAATCAGCCCCAGCATTTT
TRBV12-5	TRBJ1-1	few	.	13	CASGLSGGTEAFF	TGTGCTAGTGGTTTGAGCGGGGGCACTGAAGCTTTCTTT
TRBV10-2	TRBJ1-3	.	TRBD1	17	CASSAGTGGYSGNTIYF	TGCGCCAGCAGTGCCGGGACAGGGGGCTACTCTGGAAACACCATATATTTT
TRBV7-8	TRBJ1-4	.	TRBD1	14	CASSAGQGNEKLFF	TGTGCCAGCAGCGCGGGACAGGGGAATGAAAAACTGTTTTTT
TRBV5-1	TRBJ2-1	.	TRBD2	16	CASSLAISPGGNEQFF	TGCGCCAGCAGCTTGGCCATTTCTCCGGGGGGGAATGAGCAGTTCTTC
TRBV5-1	TRBJ2-3	.	.	14	CASSFSGSGGAQYF	TGCGCCAGCAGCTTCTCAGGGTCTGGCGGTGCGCAGTATTTT
TRBV28	TRBJ1-2	.	.	14	CASSIGGADYGYTF	TGTGCCAGCTCTATTGGGGGGGCCGACTATGGCTACACCTTC
TRBV5-6	TRBJ1-1	.	.	16	CASSPYFPGDNTEAFF	TGTGCCAGCAGCCCTTATTTCCCAGGCGATAACACTGAAGCTTTCTTT
TRBV19	TRBJ2-7	.	.	16	CASSMGPDRLTYEQYF	TGTGCCAGTAGTATGGGCCCGGACAGACTTACCTACGAGCAGTACTTC
TRBV15	TRBJ1-4	.	.	15	CATSRQQGINEKLFF	TGTGCCACCAGCAGACAACAGGGTATTAATGAAAAACTGTTTTTT
TRBV27	TRBJ1-4	.	.	12	CASTHSNEKLFF	TGTGCCAGCACCCATTCTAATGAAAAACTGTTTTTT
TRBV7-9	TRBJ1-2	.	.	14	CASSVSFSNYGYTF	TGTGCCAGCAGTGTTTCCTTCTCTAACTATGGCTACACCTTC
TRBV5-1	TRBJ2-5	.	TRBD1	14	CASSSGTGRETQYF	TGCGCCAGCAGCTCCGGGACAGGGAGAGAGACCCAGTACTTC
TRBV7-6	TRBJ2-1	.	TRBD2	16	CASSVPGLAGANEQFF	TGTGCCAGCAGCGTACCGGGACTAGCGGGAGCTAATGAGCAGTTCTTC
TRBV20-1	TRBJ1-1	.	TRBD1	11	CSTRGRTEAFF	TGCAGTACCAGGGGGAGGACTGAAGCTTTCTTT
TRBV20-1	TRBJ2-1	.	TRBD1	11	CSTPSTGGQFF	TGCAGTACCCCTTCCACAGGGGGGCAGTTCTTC
TRBV6-6	TRBJ2-7	.	TRBD1	14	CASRPRQGAYEQYF	TGTGCCAGCAGACCCCGACAGGGAGCCTACGAGCAGTACTTC
TRBV4-2	TRBJ2-2	few	.	15	CASSPGDSGTGELFF	TGTGCCAGCAGCCCTGGGGACTCAGGCACCGGGGAGCTGTTTTTT
TRBV9	TRBJ2-3	.	.	15	CASSVRDISTDTQYF	TGTGCCAGCAGCGTCCGGGACATATCCACAGATACGCAGTATTTT
TRBV18	TRBJ2-1	.	TRBD1	17	CASSPKSAGGGYNEQFF	TGTGCCAGCTCACCAAAGTCCGCAGGGGGCGGTTACAATGAGCAGTTCTTC
TRBV27	TRBJ2-5	once	TRBD1	14	CASSPITGGETQYF	TGTGCCAGCAGTCCGATAACAGGGGGTGAGACCCAGTACTTC
TRBV10-3	TRBJ2-5	.	.	19	CAISESGAGMDPSTETQYF	TGTGCCATCAGTGAGTCGGGTGCGGGGATGGACCCCAGTACGGAGACCCAGTACTTC
TRBV2	TRBJ2-5	.	.	12	CASKAAEETQYF	TGTGCCAGCAAGGCGGCAGAAGAGACCCAGTACTTC
TRBV5-4	TRBJ1-2	.	.	12	CASSLGTVSYTF	TGTGCCAGCAGCTTGGGGACAGTCTCCTACACCTTC
TRBV12-5	TRBJ2-1	.	TRBD2	19	CASGLGASGGSFSYNEQFF	TGTGCTAGTGGTTTGGGTGCTAGCGGGGGGTCATTCTCCTACAATGAGCAGTTCTTC
TRBV5-1	TRBJ2-7	.	TRBD1	15	CASRKGTGQAYEQYF	TGCGCCAGCAGAAAAGGGACAGGGCAGGCCTACGAGCAGTACTTC
TRBV7-2	TRBJ2-7	.	.	14	CASSLAAGTYEQYF	TGTGCCAGCAGCTTAGCAGCGGGCACCTACGAGCAGTACTTC
TRBV2	TRBJ1-4	once	.	15	CASSDRTATNEKLFF	TGTGCCAGCAGTGACCGGACAGCAACTAATGAAAAACTGTTTTTT
TRBV18	TRBJ2-7	.	TRBD2	13	CASSPRRGGEQYF	TGTGCCAGCTCACCAAGGCGGGGGGGCGAGCAGTACTTC
TRBV19	TRBJ1-2	.	.	13	CASSIPGLYGYTF	TGTGCCAGTAGTATCCCCGGACTCTATGGCTACACCTTC
TRBV28	TRBJ2-7	few	.	14	CASLPGGQAYEQYF	TGTGCCAGCCTTCCGGGGGGCCAGGCTTACGAGCAGTACTTC
TRBV19	TRBJ1-2	.	TRBD1	12	CASSMGQWGYTF	TGTGCCAGTAGTATGGGACAGTGGGGCTACACCTTC
TRBV29-1	TRBJ1-2	once	TRBD1	13	CSALARGLGGYTF	TGCAGCGCTTTGGCAAGGGGGCTTGGGGGCTACACCTTC
TRBV7-2	TRBJ1-1	.	.	15	CASTLRRGGITEAFF	TGTGCCAGCACCCTCCGAAGAGGCGGGATCACTGAAGCTTTCTTT
TRBV19	TRBJ1-1	.	.	12	CASSQVRTEAFF	TGTGCCAGTAGTCAGGTTAGGACTGAAGCTTTCTTT